This TCR beta chain was captured by sequencing in a study of blood T cell repertoires in COVID-19. Study information: The United States, Italy and Spain were the sources of the acute and convalescent COVID-19 samples. PBMCs, B-cell-depleted T cells, or T cells were the source of the cDNA or gDNA that made up the material.

Trimming removed 7 bases from V and 3 bases from J; junction bases left unmatched: 16. This CDR3 has 17 residues. Germline assignment: CDR1 SGHRS and CDR2 YFSETQ. In the original processing: Reference gene primer amplification in the assay estimated nucleated cell counts. The table came from immunoSEQ multiplex PCR; TCRdb's copy has only in-frame clones and leaves some out. D and trimming come from the DNA, and the V and J calls and clone size come from that table. The profile shows 60,000 to 90,000 clones, approximately 79% of them singletons. The sequence was obtained from a human donor with acute or convalescent COVID-19. The donor label of this sample is uncertain. The sequencing sample was made of peripheral blood. The rearrangement links TRBV5-1 to TRBJ1-2; 9 bases line up with TRBD1. CDR3 in amino acids: CASWYSEQGALDYGYTF. In DNA, the CDR3 is TGCGCCAGCTGGTATTCCGAACAGGGGGCGCTGGACTATGGCTACACCTTC.